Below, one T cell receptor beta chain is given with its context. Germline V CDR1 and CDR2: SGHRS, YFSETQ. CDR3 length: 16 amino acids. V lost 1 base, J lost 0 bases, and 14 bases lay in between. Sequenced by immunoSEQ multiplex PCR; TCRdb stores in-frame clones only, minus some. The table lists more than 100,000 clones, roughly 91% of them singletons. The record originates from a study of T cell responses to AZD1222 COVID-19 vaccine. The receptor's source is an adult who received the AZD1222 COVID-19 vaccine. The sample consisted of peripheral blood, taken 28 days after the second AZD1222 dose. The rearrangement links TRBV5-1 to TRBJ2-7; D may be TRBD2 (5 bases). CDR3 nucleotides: TGCGCCAGCAGCTTGTTGGCGGAGGCGAGCTCCTACGAGCAGTACTTC. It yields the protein CASSLLAEASSYEQYF.